Reported below is one TCR beta chain. This PCR relied on a set of 60 Vbeta primers and 13 Jbeta primers. In the original analysis: Later analysis identified 65 million to 80 million unique TCR beta chains, roughly 11 million shared. Repertoires were generated with immunoSEQ multiplex PCR, while TCRdb's copy carries only in-frame clones and drops some. V and J calls and clone size are those listed in that table; D and trimming were worked out from the DNA. Altogether around 200,000 clones are present, approximately 83% being singletons, with the ten largest covering roughly a tenth. The CDR3 length is 18 residues. Germline CDR1 and CDR2: SEHNR and FQNEAQ (reference sequence). Deletions cut 4 bases from V and 1 base from J, with 21 bases between. These data originate in a study of cytomegalovirus exposure and HLA in healthy donors.

The TCR was taken from a woman aged 45-60 years in good health and CMV-seropositive. V is TRBV7-9 and J is TRBJ2-3; D unclear. The sequenced sample consisted of PBMCs. CDR3 nucleotide sequence: TGTGCCAGCAGCTCGCCCAGATTGATCCGGGTGGGCACAGATACGCAGTATTTT. Residues: CASSSPRLIRVGTDTQYF.